This TCR beta chain was retrieved from a study of OX40 agonist ivuxolimab in advanced cancers. Sequencing was performed with immunoSEQ multiplex PCR; in TCRdb, only in-frame clones are kept and a portion is missing. There are roughly 40,000 clones in the sample; approximately 90% occur only once, and about 5.5% lies in the top ten. Trimming cost V 2 bases and J 0 bases, with 14 bases left between them. CDR1 and CDR2 (germline): SGHVS, FNYEAQ. The length of the CDR3 is 17 residues. The V gene is TRBV7-6, the J gene TRBJ2-1; TRBD1 might be the D (6 bases). The TCR sequence derives from an adult with an advanced solid tumor such as melanoma, head and neck, liver or kidney cancer. The input for sequencing was CD4+ or CD8+ T cells sorted from blood, taken in a trial of the OX40 agonist ivuxolimab. The CDR3 bases are TGTGCCAGCAGCTTAAATTTTGGGGACAACTCCTACAATGAGCAGTTCTTC. This encodes CASSLNFGDNSYNEQFF.